The present T cell receptor beta chain was sequenced within a study of T cell repertoires in cytomegalovirus infection. Study outcomes and limitations: The ex vivo response was dominated by HLA-C-restricted CMV-specific TCR beta clonotypes.

TCRdb processed the reads anew with MiXCR; each CDR3 protein has one entry. The data contain 150,000 to 200,000 distinct CDR3 sequences, 25% to 30% of them singletons. Looked up from germline, CDR1 is SGHVS and CDR2 is FNYEAQ. This CDR3 is 15 amino acids long. Of note for this clonotype: Its antigen is unknown. A junction end diverges from the germline sequence, so it may reflect a read error.

This receptor was identified in a human donor in good health (CMV status not recorded). Some clones in this sample may be carry-over from other donors' samples. The V and J genes are TRBV7-6 and TRBJ2-5; either TRBD1 or TRBD2 may supply D (5 bases each). The sequenced sample consisted of PBMCs. In DNA, the CDR3 is TGTGCTAGCAGCTTAGAGGCGAGGGGCCAAGAGACCCAGTACTTC. Translation: CASSLEARGQETQYF. The full variable domain, completed using reference TRBV7-6 and TRBJ2-5, is GAGVSQSPRYKVTKRGQDVALRCDPISGHVSLYWYRQALGQGPEFLTYFNYEAQQDKSGLPNDRFSAERPEGSISTLTIQRTEQRDSAMYRCASSLEARGQETQYFGPGTRLLVL.